This T cell receptor (beta chain) was sequenced for a study of blood T cell repertoires in COVID-19. At the level of the study: Cohort 3 recovery required two negative PCRs, clearance, or symptom resolution.

CDR1 and CDR2 from the germline V gene are LNHNV and YYDKDF (reference sequence). The CDR3 has 13 residues. Deletions cut 1 base from V and 4 bases from J, with 5 bases between. Clones were read by immunoSEQ multiplex PCR, and TCRdb kept only the in-frame ones, dropping some. The table shows about 280,000 clones, with 88% occurring only once. This study enrolled people aged roughly 18 to 100 from around 25 US geographic areas. The J gene is TRBJ1-5, the V gene TRBV15, with unresolved D. Input material: PBMCs or T cells enriched from blood (not recorded which). The TCR originated in a woman in her sixties or seventies in a cohort exposed to, infected with or recovered from COVID-19 (not recorded which). CDR3 sequence reads: CATSRGGNQPQHF. In DNA, the CDR3 is TGTGCCACCAGCAGAGGAGGGAATCAGCCCCAGCATTTT.